This TCR beta chain comes out of a study of Graves' ophthalmopathy and Graves' hyperthyroidism. Study information: No ophthalmopathy within 18 months of follow-up signified stable hyperthyroidism.

The hyperthyroidism patients had a new diagnosis of under 2 months' duration and were aged 18 to 65. Diagnosis used clinical symptoms, serum thyroxine, TRAb, thyroid ultrasound and orbital computed tomography. Study results and limitations: The model flagged ophthalmopathy progression at more than 70% sensitivity and under 75% specificity.

This clonotype was detected many times. Antigen specificity is unknown. Amplified material comprised TCR beta CDR3 regions derived from RNA transcripts. Second-round multiplex PCR came after a first-round RT-PCR that employed HTBI primers. In TCRdb, the multiplex PCR reads were re-called with MiXCR into one record per CDR3 protein. Of around 1,200,000 distinct CDR3 sequences listed, 35% to 45% are singletons. The CDR3 length is 13 residues. Germline CDR1 is LNHDA and CDR2 is SQIVND (reference sequence). The V gene lost 3 bases and the J gene lost 2 bases, with 7 bases spanning the gap. This sequence originates from an adult man with Graves' hyperthyroidism. J is TRBJ2-5 and V is TRBV19; perhaps TRBD2 as D (5 bases). The specimen sequenced was peripheral blood or thyroid tissue (not recorded which). CDR3 sequence reads: CASSIGVQETQYF. In DNA, the CDR3 is TGTGCCAGTAGTATCGGGGTTCAAGAGACCCAGTACTTC. Full variable domain (outside the CDR3, taken from reference TRBV19 and TRBJ2-5): DGGITQSPKYLFRKEGQNVTLSCEQNLNHDAMYWYRQDPGQGLRLIYYSQIVNDFQKGDIAEGYSVSREKKESFPLTVTSAQKNPTAFYLCASSIGVQETQYFGPGTRLLVL.